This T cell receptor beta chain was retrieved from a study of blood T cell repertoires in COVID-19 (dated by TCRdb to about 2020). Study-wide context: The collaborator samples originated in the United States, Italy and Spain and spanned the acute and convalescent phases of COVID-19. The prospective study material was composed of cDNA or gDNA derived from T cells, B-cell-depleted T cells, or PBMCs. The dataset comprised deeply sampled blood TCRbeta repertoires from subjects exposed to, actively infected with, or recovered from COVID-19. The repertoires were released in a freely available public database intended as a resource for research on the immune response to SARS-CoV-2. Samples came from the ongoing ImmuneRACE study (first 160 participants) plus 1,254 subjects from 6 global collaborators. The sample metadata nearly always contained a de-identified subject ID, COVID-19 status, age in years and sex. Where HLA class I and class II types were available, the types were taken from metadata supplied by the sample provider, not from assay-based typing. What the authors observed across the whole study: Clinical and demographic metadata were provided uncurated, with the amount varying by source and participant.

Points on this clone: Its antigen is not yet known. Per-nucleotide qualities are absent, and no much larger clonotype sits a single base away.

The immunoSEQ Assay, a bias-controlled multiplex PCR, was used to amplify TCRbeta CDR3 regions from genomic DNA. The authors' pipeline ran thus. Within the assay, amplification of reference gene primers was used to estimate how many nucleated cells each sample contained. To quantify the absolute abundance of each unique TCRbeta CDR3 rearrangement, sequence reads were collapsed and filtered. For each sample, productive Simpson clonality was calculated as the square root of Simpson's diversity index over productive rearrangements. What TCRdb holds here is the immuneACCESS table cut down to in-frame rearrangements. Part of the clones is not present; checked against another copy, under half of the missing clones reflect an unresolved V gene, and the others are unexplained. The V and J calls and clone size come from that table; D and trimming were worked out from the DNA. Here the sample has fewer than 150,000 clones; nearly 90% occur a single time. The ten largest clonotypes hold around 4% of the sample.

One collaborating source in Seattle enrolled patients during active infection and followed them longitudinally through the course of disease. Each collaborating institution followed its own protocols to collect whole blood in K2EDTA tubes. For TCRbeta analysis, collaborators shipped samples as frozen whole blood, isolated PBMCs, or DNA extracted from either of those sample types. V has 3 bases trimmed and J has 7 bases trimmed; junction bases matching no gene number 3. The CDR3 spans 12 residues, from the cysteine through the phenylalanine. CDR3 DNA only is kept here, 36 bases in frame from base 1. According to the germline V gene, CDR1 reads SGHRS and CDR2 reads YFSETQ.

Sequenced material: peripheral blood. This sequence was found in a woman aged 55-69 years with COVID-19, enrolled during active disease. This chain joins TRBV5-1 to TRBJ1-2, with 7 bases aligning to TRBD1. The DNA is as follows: TGCGCCAGCAGCTCGACAGGGAGTGGCTACACCTTC. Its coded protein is CASSSTGSGYTF.